This T cell receptor (beta chain) was recovered during a study of CD4 T cells in relation to SARS-CoV-2 and coronaviruses. Study background: No peptide or an HIV-1 Nef peptide pool served as negative control.

CDR1 and CDR2 (germline): LGHDT, YNNKEL (reference sequence). V was cut by 1 base and J by 2 bases, with 6 bases left in between. The CDR3 is 14 amino acids. Profiling relied on immunoSEQ multiplex PCR, and the TCRdb table lists in-frame clones only, not all of them. Among about 12,000 clones, almost 80% were seen once, and the ten largest hold 13%. To note about this clone: What it binds is unknown.

Before the COVID-19 pandemic, during about 2010-2018, CD4+ T cells were taken from unexposed donors. CD4+ T cells were isolated from the cells after 10 days of culture. Cells permitting, SARS-CoV-2 S/N and four cold-coronavirus spikes were tested on unexposed-donor CD4+ T cells. The specimen was CD4+ T cells from PBMCs, cultured in vitro. This clonotype was sampled from a human donor in good health. The genes are TRBV3-1 (or the pseudogene TRBV3-2) and TRBJ2-1; D gene ambiguous. The CDR3 loop is CASSQASTYNEQFF. CDR3 DNA: TGTGCCAGCAGCCAAGCCAGCACCTACAATGAGCAGTTCTTC.